The present entry profiles one T cell receptor (beta chain) with its context. Its antigen is not yet known. Base qualities were left out, and no much larger clone turns up one base away. The sample's time point, from its label and the paper: about 28 days (+/-7) after the second vaccine dose. AZD1222 recipients whose second dose came at about 4 weeks and those whose second dose came at about 12 weeks were combined into one group, since spike-specific TCR depth and breadth did not differ between the two schedules. Vaccinee samples came from UK trials COV001 and COV002, including a single-blind randomized controlled phase 2/3 trial of AZD1222 (ChAdOx1 nCoV-19) in healthy adults. Trial participant PBMC samples were collected at day 0 and day 28 after the second dose for TCRbeta chain sequencing. This entry is derived from a study of T cell responses to AZD1222 COVID-19 vaccine (dated by TCRdb to the early 2020s). About the investigation overall: TCR sequencing covered 233 trial participants: some 210 given two doses of AZD1222 and about 26 given two doses of MenACWY control vaccine. Trial participants were enrolled into age subgroups of 18-55, 56-69 and 70-plus years, which contained roughly 150, 30 and 60 TCR-sequenced participants, respectively. Results the study describes overall, beyond this receptor: Because no samples from the day 14 peak response were available, repertoires could be characterized only after the peak T cell response. The 56-69-year group was small, and its depth increase did not reach significance, likely because of low power. The vaccine-associated CD4 TCRs covered the entire spike protein, and the dominant responses fell in regions 160-218 and 743-854. Conclusions about previously exposed vaccinees were limited because only six AZD1222 recipients were SARS-CoV-2 seropositive at baseline. Participants were mostly white British, with more females than males. The authors suggested clonal diversity may have been underestimated. Reportedly, close to half of the unique spike-specific TCRs recognized epitopes lying outside the regions that are mutated in the B.1.351 and B.1.1.7 variants. Spike-specific TCR breadth and depth rose significantly after two AZD1222 doses compared with day 0 and with MenACWY recipients.

The CDR3 sequence holds 13 residues, the cysteine and phenylalanine included. Only CDR3 DNA remains: 39 bases, in frame from the first base. Relative to germline, V is missing 8 bases and J is missing 3 bases, with 3 bases of the junction outside any gene match. The germline V gene gives CDR1 as SQVTM and CDR2 as ANQGSEA. The CDR3 regions of human TCRbeta chains were analyzed by immunosequencing. On the authors' methods: Repertoire TCRs were matched against a reference library of SARS-CoV-2-specific TCRs generated with the MIRA antigen-specificity platform. Breadth was defined as the fraction of unique TCRs that were SARS-CoV-2-associated, and depth was defined as the fraction of total T cells that were SARS-CoV-2-associated. Each spike-specific TCR was assigned to its reactive spike region and to a CD4 or CD8 class using the MIRA data. Log10-transformed breadth and depth values were compared by one-way ANOVA with Sidak's multiple comparisons tests. TCRdb's version of the immuneACCESS table is confined to in-frame rearrangements and falls short of the full clone set. An unresolved V gene accounts for under half of the shortfall where checked; the remainder is of unknown origin. V and J calls and clone size are as listed in that table; D and trimming were resolved from the DNA. The sample has 100,000 to 120,000 clones on record, approximately 89% of them singletons. Together, the top ten hold more than 40% of the sample.

This specimen was peripheral blood, taken 28 days after the second AZD1222 dose. This receptor was taken from an adult who received the AZD1222 COVID-19 vaccine. The V and J genes are TRBV29-1 and TRBJ2-7, and 14 junctional nucleotides match TRBD2. DNA sequence: TGCAGCACCGGGACTAGCGGGGGCTACGAGCAGTACTTC. Its coded protein is CSTGTSGGYEQYF.